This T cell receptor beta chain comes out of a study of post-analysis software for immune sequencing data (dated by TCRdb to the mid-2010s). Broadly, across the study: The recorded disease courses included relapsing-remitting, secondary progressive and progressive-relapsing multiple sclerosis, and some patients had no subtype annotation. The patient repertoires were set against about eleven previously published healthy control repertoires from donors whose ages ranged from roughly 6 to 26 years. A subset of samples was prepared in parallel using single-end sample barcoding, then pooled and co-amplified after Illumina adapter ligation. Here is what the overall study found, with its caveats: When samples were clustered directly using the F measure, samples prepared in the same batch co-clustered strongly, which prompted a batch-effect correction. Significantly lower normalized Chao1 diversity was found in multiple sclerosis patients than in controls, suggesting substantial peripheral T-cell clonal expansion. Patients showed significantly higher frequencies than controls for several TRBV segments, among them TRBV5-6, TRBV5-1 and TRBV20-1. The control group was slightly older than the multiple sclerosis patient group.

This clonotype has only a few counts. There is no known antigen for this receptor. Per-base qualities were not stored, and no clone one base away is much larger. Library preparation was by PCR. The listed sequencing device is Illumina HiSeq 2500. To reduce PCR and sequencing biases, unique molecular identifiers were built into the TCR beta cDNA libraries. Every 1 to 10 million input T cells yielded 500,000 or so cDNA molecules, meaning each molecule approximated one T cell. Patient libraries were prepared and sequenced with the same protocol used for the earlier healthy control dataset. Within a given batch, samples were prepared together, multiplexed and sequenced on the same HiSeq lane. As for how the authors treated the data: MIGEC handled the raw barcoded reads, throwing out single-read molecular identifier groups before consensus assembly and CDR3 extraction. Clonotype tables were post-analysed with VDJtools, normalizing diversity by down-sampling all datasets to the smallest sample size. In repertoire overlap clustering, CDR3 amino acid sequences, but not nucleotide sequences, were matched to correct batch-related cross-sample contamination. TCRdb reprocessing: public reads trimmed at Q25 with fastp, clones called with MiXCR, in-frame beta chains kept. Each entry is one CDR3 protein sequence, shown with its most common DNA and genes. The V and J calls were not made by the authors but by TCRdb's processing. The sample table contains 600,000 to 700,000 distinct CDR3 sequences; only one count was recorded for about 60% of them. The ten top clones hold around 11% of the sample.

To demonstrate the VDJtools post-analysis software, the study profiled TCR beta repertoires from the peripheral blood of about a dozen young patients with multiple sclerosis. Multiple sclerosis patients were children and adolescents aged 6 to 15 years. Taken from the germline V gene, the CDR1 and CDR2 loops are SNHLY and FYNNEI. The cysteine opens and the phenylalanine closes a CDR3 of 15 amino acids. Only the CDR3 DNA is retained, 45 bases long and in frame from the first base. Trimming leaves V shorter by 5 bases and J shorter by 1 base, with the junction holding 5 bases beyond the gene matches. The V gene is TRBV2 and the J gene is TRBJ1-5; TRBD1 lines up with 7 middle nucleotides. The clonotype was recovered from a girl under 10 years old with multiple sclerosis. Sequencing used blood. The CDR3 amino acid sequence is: CASSRDRGSNQPQHF. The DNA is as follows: TGTGCCAGCAGTAGGGACAGAGGAAGCAATCAGCCCCAGCATTTT. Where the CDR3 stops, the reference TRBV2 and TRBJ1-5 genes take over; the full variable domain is EPEVTQTPSHQVTQMGQEVILRCVPISNHLYFYWYRQILGQKVEFLVSFYNNEISEKSEIFDDQFSVERPDGSNFTLKIRSTKLEDSAMYFCASSRDRGSNQPQHFGDGTRLSIL.